Each of the 26 T cell receptor beta chains below was sequenced from the same sample in a study of T cells after yellow fever vaccination. In TCRdb, the 5' RACE reads were re-called with MiXCR into one record per CDR3 protein. The sample lists under 550,000 distinct CDR3 sequences; about a fifth were seen once. The sample in question was PBMCs, obtained roughly 20 days after the first yellow fever vaccination. Every receptor here comes from a young man who received the YFV17D yellow fever vaccine.

The chain recombines TRBV7-9 with TRBJ1-1, with D perhaps matching TRBD1 (5 bases). The CDR3 is 15 amino acids. Trimming cost V 0 bases and J 4 bases, with 12 bases left between them. Germline V CDR1 and CDR2: SEHNR, FQNEAQ (reference sequence). Here the CDR3 reads CASSLAGGRGTEAFF. Written as DNA, the CDR3 is TGTGCCAGCAGCTTAGCGGGGGGGAGAGGCACTGAAGCTTTCTTT. The complete variable domain, with remaining parts taken from reference TRBV7-9 and TRBJ1-1, reads DTGVSQNPRHKITKRGQNVTFRCDPISEHNRLYWYRQTLGQGPEFLTYFQNEAQLEKSRLLSDRFSAERPKGSFSTLEIQRTEQGDSAMYLCASSLAGGRGTEAFFGQGTRLTVV.

V gene TRBV10-3 combines with J gene TRBJ2-3, with unresolved D. Trimming removed 10 bases at V and 4 bases at J, with 18 bases between. This CDR3 has 14 residues. Germline CDR1 reads ENHRY; CDR2 reads SYGVKD. The DNA for the CDR3 is TGTGCCACTGGGATCGCTACCATGTCAGATACGCAGTATTTT. Translation: CATGIATMSDTQYF.

This clonotype has a handful of counts. The V gene is TRBV2, the J gene TRBJ1-1, with a weak D call TRBD1 (5 bases). The CDR3 runs to 13 residues. V shed 9 bases and J shed 0 bases, with 11 bases lying between them. CDR1 and CDR2 from the germline V gene are SNHLY and FYNNEI. This chain's CDR3 is CARPGNLNTEAFF. The CDR3 DNA follows: TGTGCCAGACCAGGGAACTTGAACACTGAAGCTTTCTTT.

There are a few counts of this clonotype. V usage is TRBV6-1 and J usage is TRBJ1-2; TRBD1 matches at 11 bases. CDR3 length equals 15 residues. Germline V gives CDR1 MNHNS, CDR2 SASEGT. Trimming cost V 6 bases and J 4 bases; bases outside gene matches: 7. CDR3 nucleotide sequence: TGTGCCAGCAGCATAAGGACAGGGGGCGGCTATGGCTACACCTTC. Translated: CASSIRTGGGYGYTF.

Regarding this clonotype: A much larger clone differs by one base, so this may be a read error. The rearrangement links TRBV5-5 to TRBJ1-1; no firm D call. CDR1 and CDR2 (germline): SGHKS, YYEKEE (reference sequence). This CDR3 contains 12 residues. Here the CDR3 DNA reads TGTGCCAGCAACTTGCTCCGCACTGAAGCTTTCTTT. Its translation: CASNLLRTEAFF.

Here the CDR3 DNA reads TGTGCCAGCAGCCCAGGGGGGAACGAGCAGTACTTC. Its translation: CASSPGGNEQYF. The rearrangement joins TRBV5-6 to TRBJ2-7, with D perhaps matching TRBD1 (7 bases). Germline CDR1 SGHDT, CDR2 YYEEEE. Between the trimmed V and J ends, which lost 4 bases and 5 bases, there was a span of 10 bases. The CDR3 length is 12 residues.

This chain uses TRBV12-3 or TRBV12-4 with TRBJ1-2; TRBD1 aligns across 10 bases. The CDR3 contains 15 residues. Trimming at V came to 6 bases and at J to 5 bases, leaving 9 bases not matched to a gene. The CDR3 is CASSSIRTGGYGYTF. Here the CDR3 DNA reads TGTGCCAGCAGCTCAATTCGGACAGGGGGATATGGCTACACCTTC.

This clonotype was seen more than once but under ten times. CDR3 DNA: TGTGCCAGCAGTCTCCGCACCTGGGCAGGGGAAGGGGCCAACGTCCTGACTTTC. Translating it yields CASSLRTWAGEGANVLTF. The V call is TRBV6-2 or TRBV6-3, the J call TRBJ2-6, with D perhaps matching TRBD1 (6 bases). The CDR3 is 18 amino acids. Germline V gene data show CDR1 as MNHEY and CDR2 as SVGEGT. V lost 5 bases, J lost 4 bases, and 21 bases lay in between.

The V gene is TRBV24-1, the J gene TRBJ2-2; D gene ambiguous. The CDR3 has 15 residues. Germline V gives CDR1 KGHDR, CDR2 SFDVKD. V shed 4 bases and J shed 0 bases, with 8 bases lying between them. The CDR3 loop reads CATSDPQTNTGELFF. The CDR3 bases are TGTGCCACCAGTGACCCACAGACGAACACCGGGGAGCTGTTTTTT.

The chain is built from TRBV24-1 and TRBJ1-1; D gene uncertain. Trimming removed 4 bases from V and 8 bases from J, with 7 bases in between. Germline V gene sequence: CDR1 KGHDR, CDR2 SFDVKD. This CDR3 contains 11 residues. DNA of the CDR3: TGTGCCACCAGTGACAGTCTAGAAGCTTTCTTT. This encodes CATSDSLEAFF.

The count of this clonotype is one. The V gene is TRBV6-5, the J gene TRBJ2-7, with a possible D match to TRBD1 (5 bases). CDR1 is MNHEY, CDR2 SVGAGI, per germline. The ends were cut back, 2 bases at V and 6 bases at J, with 11 bases in the middle. The CDR3 is 13 residues long. The CDR3 spells CASSYTGLREQYF. CDR3 nucleotide sequence: TGTGCCAGCAGTTACACAGGCTTGCGCGAGCAGTACTTC.

This chain uses TRBV4-2 with TRBJ2-7; D ambiguous. Looked up from germline, CDR1 is LGHNA and CDR2 is YNFKEQ. This CDR3 has 14 amino acids. V was shortened by 10 bases and J by 3 bases, with 19 bases between the two germline ends. The DNA for the CDR3 is TGTGCCATGAGCCCCGGGCTAGTCTGCTACGAGCAGTACTTC. As protein: CAMSPGLVCYEQYF.

The genes are TRBV6-2 or TRBV6-3 and TRBJ2-3; TRBD2 agrees at 9 bases. Germline CDR1 MNHEY, CDR2 SVGEGT. This CDR3 comprises 15 residues. The J segment lost 2 bases and the V segment lost 6 bases, leaving 6 bases of the junction unmatched. The CDR3 nucleotides read TGTGCCAGCAGCGCGACTAGCGGAAACACAGATACGCAGTATTTT. This translates into CASSATSGNTDTQYF.

This clonotype has only a few counts. This chain uses TRBV27 with TRBJ2-2, with TRBD2 matching over 8 bases. V trimming: 2 bases; J trimming: 1 base; junction bases outside the gene matches: 3. CDR1 is MNHEY, CDR2 SMNVEV, per germline (reference sequence). The CDR3 extends over 16 amino acids. CDR3 in amino acids: CASSLAGGLNTGELFF. The CDR3 DNA reads as TGTGCCAGCAGTTTAGCGGGGGGCTTGAACACCGGGGAGCTGTTTTTT.

This clonotype was recorded a few times. J is TRBJ2-5 and V is TRBV9; weak D call: TRBD1 (6 bases). The germline V gene has CDR1 SGDLS and CDR2 YYNGEE. The CDR3 extends over 13 amino acids. The V gene lost 2 bases and the J gene lost 5 bases, with 10 bases spanning the gap. The chain's CDR3 is CASSVTGMETQYF. The CDR3 DNA reads as TGTGCCAGCAGCGTCACAGGGATGGAGACCCAGTACTTC.

J is TRBJ2-1 and V is TRBV7-2; 7 bases align to TRBD2. The CDR3 has 17 amino acids. Germline lookup yields CDR1 SGHTA and CDR2 FQGNSA. The trim removed 0 bases at V and 4 bases at J, leaving 9 bases unmatched. DNA of the CDR3: TGTGCCAGCAGCTTAGCTCGGGGAGGGGTCCTATACAATGAGCAGTTCTTC. Translating gives CASSLARGGVLYNEQFF. Full variable domain (remainder filled in from reference TRBV7-2 and TRBJ2-1): GAGVSQSPSNKVTEKGKDVELRCDPISGHTALYWYRQSLGQGLEFLIYFQGNSAPDKSGLPSDRFSAERTGGSVSTLTIQRTQQEDSAVYLCASSLARGGVLYNEQFFGPGTRLTVL.

This clonotype was detected a few times. The genes are TRBV11-3 and TRBJ2-1; TRBD1 matches 11 bases. This CDR3 is 14 amino acids long. Trimming took 8 bases from V and 9 from J; bases not matched to a gene: 9. Germline V lookup: CDR1 SGHNT, CDR2 YENEEA. The CDR3 reads CASALDRGHGEQFF. The CDR3, as DNA: TGTGCCAGCGCCCTGGACAGGGGGCATGGTGAGCAGTTCTTC.

The chain combines TRBV6-5 with TRBJ2-1; 8 bases are a match to TRBD2. V was clipped by 4 bases and J by 5 bases; unmatched bases: 7. The length of the CDR3 is 15 residues. Germline V gives CDR1 MNHEY, CDR2 SVGAGI. This CDR3 reads CASSSGGVFDNEQFF. CDR3 nucleotides: TGTGCCAGCAGTTCCGGGGGGGTTTTCGACAATGAGCAGTTCTTC.

The gene calls are TRBV6-5 and TRBJ1-1, with 11 bases matching TRBD1. Looked up from germline, CDR1 is MNHEY and CDR2 is SVGAGI. The CDR3 runs to 14 residues. The ends lost 4 bases at V and 7 bases at J; junction bases unmatched: 5. The chain's CDR3 is CASSWGQGVDEAFF. The CDR3 nucleotides are TGTGCCAGCAGTTGGGGACAGGGGGTGGATGAAGCTTTCTTT.

This clonotype was detected only a few times. The CDR3 DNA reads TGCAGTGCTAGTGGGGGACAGGGGGGTCTCGGGTATGGCTACACCTTC. Amino acids: CSASGGQGGLGYGYTF. The rearrangement links TRBV20-1 to TRBJ1-2; TRBD1 aligns across 11 bases. The junction had 11 bases not matched to a gene; V was cut back by 3 bases and J by 5 bases. This CDR3 is built from 16 residues. Germline V CDR1 and CDR2: DFQATT, SNEGSKA (reference sequence).

At least ten counts were recorded for this clonotype. The junction and the germline gene differ at one end; a read error may be behind it. The rearrangement uses TRBV5-1 and TRBJ2-1, with unresolved D. The CDR3 consists of 14 residues. The germline V gene encodes CDR1 SGHRS and CDR2 YFSETQ. In DNA, the CDR3 is TGCGCCAGCAGTTTGGGAAACTCCTACAATGAGCAGTTCTTC. The encoded protein is CASSLGNSYNEQFF. Full variable domain (rest looked up from reference TRBV5-1 and TRBJ2-1): KAGVTQTPRYLIKTRGQQVTLSCSPISGHRSVSWYQQTPGQGLQFLFEYFSETQRNKGNFPGRFSGRQFSNSRSEMNVSTLELGDSALYLCASSLGNSYNEQFFGPGTRLTVL.

This clonotype has a handful of counts. This chain connects TRBV12-3 or TRBV12-4 to TRBJ2-7; 7 nucleotides align to TRBD2. After removal of 3 bases from V and 2 bases from J, the junction contained 13 bases not matched to a gene. CDR3 size: 17 residues. CDR3 nucleotides: TGTGCCAGCAGTTTCGGTGTCCGTCGGGGGGTTCCCTACGAGCAGTACTTC. Protein: CASSFGVRRGVPYEQYF.

This rearrangement joins TRBV18 to TRBJ2-7; TRBD2 is a possible D gene (5 bases). Germline loops: CDR1 KGHSH, CDR2 LQKENI. V dropped 3 bases and J dropped 6 bases, with 12 bases sitting between them. The CDR3 is 13 residues long. DNA for the CDR3: TGTGCCAGCTCACCCCCGGTAGGAGGCGAGCAGTACGTC. Its protein product is CASSPPVGGEQYV.

This clonotype has just a few counts. The CDR3 loop is CASSPSSGGSDTQYF. DNA of the CDR3: TGTGCCAGCAGCCCTTCTAGCGGGGGTTCAGATACGCAGTATTTT. The V and J genes are TRBV12-3 or TRBV12-4 and TRBJ2-3; 10 bases are shared with TRBD2. The V and J ends lost 6 bases and 4 bases, in that order; junction bases with no gene match: 7. The CDR3 runs 15 residues.

This chain links TRBV6-2 or TRBV6-3 with TRBJ2-4, with D possibly being TRBD1 (6 bases). The CDR3 loop spans 12 amino acids. V gave up 3 bases and J gave up 10 bases, with 10 bases separating them. Germline V gives CDR1 MNHEY, CDR2 SVGEGT. CDR3 residues: CASSYGQGIQYF. In nucleotides, the CDR3 is TGTGCCAGCAGTTATGGGCAGGGGATTCAGTACTTC.

This clonotype has just a few counts. The V and J genes are TRBV6-1 and TRBJ1-5; D is ambiguous. Germline CDR1 and CDR2: MNHNS and SASEGT. Trimming cost V 1 base and J 7 bases, with 8 bases left between them. CDR3 length: 13 residues. The CDR3 reads CASSEVQTQPQHF. The CDR3 DNA is TGTGCCAGCAGTGAAGTACAGACCCAGCCCCAGCATTTT.